Below are 25 T cell receptor beta chains sequenced from a single sample in a study of shared clonotypes between healthy human individuals. Only in-frame clones appear in the TCRdb table, and some are missing; sequencing was by immunoSEQ multiplex PCR. This table holds approximately 500,000 clones, 90% to 96% found once. Sequencing input: naive CD4+ T cells sorted from blood. The subset here: CD45RA+ positively selected. These receptor sequences come from a woman in her 30s in good health.

The chain joins TRBV5-4 to TRBJ1-1; D perhaps matches TRBD1 (6 bases). Germline CDR1 is SGHNT and CDR2 is YYREEE (reference sequence). V shed 4 bases and J shed 2 bases, with 15 bases lying between them. The CDR3 runs 15 residues. CDR3 DNA: TGTGCCAGCAGCGATAAAACAGGGTCCAACACTGAAGCTTTCTTT. Its translation: CASSDKTGSNTEAFF.

The chain has TRBV6-6 and TRBJ1-4, with D possibly matching TRBD1 (5 bases). Germline CDR1 is MNHNY and CDR2 is SVGAGI (reference sequence). Trimming shortened V by 6 bases and J by 12 bases, and 14 bases separated the two germline ends. CDR3 length equals 12 residues. The CDR3: CASSREQEQLFF. CDR3 bases: TGTGCCAGCAGCCGCGAACAGGAACAACTGTTTTTT.

This clone has just one count. This chain links TRBV6-5 with TRBJ1-5; 9 nucleotides line up with TRBD1. The germline V gene encodes CDR1 MNHEY and CDR2 SVGAGI. The CDR3 totals 14 residues. V shed 4 bases, J shed 7 bases, and the junction held 5 bases outside the gene matches. The CDR3 DNA is TGTGCCAGCAGTTTATACAGGGGGCGGCAGCCCCAGCATTTT. It codes for CASSLYRGRQPQHF.

The chain has TRBV5-4 and TRBJ1-1, with 8 positions matching TRBD1. Losses at the gene ends were 6 bases for V and 1 base for J; bases not matched to a gene: 5. The CDR3 loop spans 14 amino acids. The germline gives CDR1 SGHNT, CDR2 YYREEE (reference sequence). CDR3 sequence: CASNRDRRNTEAFF. CDR3 DNA: TGTGCCAGCAACAGGGACAGGAGGAACACTGAAGCTTTCTTT.

J is TRBJ2-1 and V is TRBV7-8; no clear D. The V end was cut by 3 bases, the J end by 6 bases, with 18 bases between. The V gene's germline CDR1 is SGHVS and CDR2 FQNEAQ. The CDR3 sequence is 16 residues long. CDR3 nucleotides: TGTGCCAGCAGCTTCGGTCTTCGGTGGCCCGCCAATGAGCAGTTCTTC. Amino acid sequence: CASSFGLRWPANEQFF.

The chain carries TRBV2 and TRBJ2-7; TRBD2 agrees at 14 bases. CDR1 is SNHLY, CDR2 FYNNEI, per germline. J was trimmed by 5 bases and V by 6 bases; bases with no gene match: 6. The CDR3 is made up of 15 amino acids. The CDR3 reads CASRAGLAGADEQYF. The CDR3 nucleotides read TGTGCCAGCAGAGCGGGACTAGCGGGAGCTGACGAGCAGTACTTC.

The chain links TRBV27 to TRBJ1-3, with D maybe TRBD1 (5 bases). This CDR3 is built from 15 residues. Germline-derived CDR1 and CDR2 are MNHEY and SMNVEV (reference sequence). Trimming cost V 6 bases and J 2 bases, with 14 bases left between them. The CDR3 sequence: CASSRTREPGNTIYF. CDR3 in DNA: TGTGCCAGCAGCCGCACCAGGGAGCCTGGAAACACCATATATTTT.

The J gene is TRBJ2-7, the V gene TRBV28; TRBD2 matches 8 bases. Germline CDR1 is MDHEN and CDR2 is SYDVKM. The CDR3 is 13 amino acids. V was pared by 7 bases and J by 3 bases, with 5 bases of the junction left unmatched. CDR3 sequence (DNA): TGTGCCAGCAATTCCGGGGGGGGCTACGAGCAGTACTTC. This translates into CASNSGGGYEQYF.

The rearrangement uses TRBV7-2 and TRBJ2-1, with a weak D call TRBD1 (5 bases). The CDR3 spans 15 residues. Germline V gene data show CDR1 as SGHTA and CDR2 as FQGNSA. V was shortened by 1 base and J by 6 bases, with 13 bases between the two germline ends. The CDR3 DNA reads as TGTGCCAGCAGCTTAGAGGGGCATGTCCCCAATGAGCAGTTCTTC. Amino acid sequence: CASSLEGHVPNEQFF.

In this sample, this clone turned up once. V usage is TRBV11-2 and J usage is TRBJ2-2; D is perhaps TRBD2 (6 bases). The CDR3 spans 15 residues. Trimming took off 0 bases at V and 5 bases at J, with 10 bases between the two ends. Per germline, CDR1 SGHAT and CDR2 FQNNGV. The CDR3 loop reads CASSLELAATGELFF. In nucleotides, the CDR3 is TGTGCCAGCAGCTTAGAACTAGCAGCGACCGGGGAGCTGTTTTTT.

This rearrangement joins TRBV7-3 to TRBJ2-3, with unresolved D. The CDR3 is 13 residues long. Per the germline V gene, CDR1 is SGHTA and CDR2 is FQGTGA. The V end lost 5 bases, the J end lost 5 bases, and 11 bases lay between the germline ends. CDR3 DNA: TGTGCCAGCAGCCCCTTGCGTCGAGATACGCAGTATTTT. This encodes CASSPLRRDTQYF.

J is TRBJ2-7 and V is TRBV11-2; TRBD2 matches at 10 bases. Trimming at V came to 1 base and at J to 6 bases, leaving 12 bases not matched to a gene. The CDR3 covers 17 residues. From germline, CDR1 is SGHAT and CDR2 FQNNGV. This CDR3 is CASSLVAPSGSASEQYF. CDR3 coding DNA: TGTGCCAGCAGCTTAGTGGCTCCTAGCGGGAGTGCCTCCGAGCAGTACTTC.

The chain employs TRBV7-6 and TRBJ2-1; 8 nucleotides line up with TRBD2. CDR3 length equals 15 residues. V lost 0 bases, J lost 9 bases, and 7 bases stayed unmatched. Germline V gives CDR1 SGHVS, CDR2 FNYEAQ. The CDR3 sequence: CASSLAVAGSGEQFF. The CDR3 DNA is TGTGCCAGCAGCTTAGCAGTAGCGGGGAGCGGTGAGCAGTTCTTC.

This clone is a singleton in its sample. The CDR3 nucleotides are TGCGCCAGCAGCGTCCCGGGATCTAACTACGAGCAGTACTTC. This translates into CASSVPGSNYEQYF. The chain links TRBV5-1 to TRBJ2-7; weak D call: TRBD2 (5 bases). Germline V CDR1 and CDR2: SGHRS, YFSETQ. CDR3 size: 14 residues. V lost 4 bases, J lost 3 bases, and 14 bases lay in between. Based on the CDR3 plus reference TRBV5-1 and TRBJ2-7, the full variable domain is KAGVTQTPRYLIKTRGQQVTLSCSPISGHRSVSWYQQTPGQGLQFLFEYFSETQRNKGNFPGRFSGRQFSNSRSEMNVSTLELGDSALYLCASSVPGSNYEQYFGPGTRLTVT.

The chain has TRBV7-9 and TRBJ2-1; TRBD2 matches at 7 bases. The CDR3 loop spans 15 amino acids. Looked up from germline, CDR1 is SEHNR and CDR2 is FQNEAQ (reference sequence). Trimming took 5 bases from V and 5 from J; bases not matched to a gene: 9. The CDR3 region is CASSPPGLPDNEQFF. Written as DNA, the CDR3 is TGTGCCAGCAGCCCCCCGGGACTACCCGACAATGAGCAGTTCTTC.

This sequence joins TRBV21-1 and TRBJ2-1; no DNA check was done on the table's D call, TRBD2. TRBV21-1 is shown as a pseudogene. This CDR3 is built from 15 residues. The CDR3 coding sequence is TGTGCCAGCAGCGCTCTGGGAGGGAAGGAGGATGAGCAGTTCTTC. It specifies CASSALGGKEDEQFF.

The chain combines TRBV6-1 with TRBJ2-7; D might be TRBD2 (6 bases). Trimming took 4 bases from V and 0 from J, leaving 16 bases between them. Germline V gene sequence: CDR1 MNHNS, CDR2 SASEGT. There are 16 residues in the CDR3. CDR3 DNA: TGTGCCAGCAGTGTGTCCGGGGGTCTCAGCTCCTACGAGCAGTACTTC. Translating gives CASSVSGGLSSYEQYF.

The chain recombines TRBV7-9 with TRBJ2-7; 7 bases are a match to TRBD2. The CDR3 is 13 amino acids. Looked up from germline, CDR1 is SEHNR and CDR2 is FQNEAQ (reference sequence). V shed 8 bases, J shed 4 bases, and the junction held 8 bases outside the gene matches. The CDR3 loop reads CASRGDRWYEQYF. The CDR3 nucleotides read TGTGCCAGCCGGGGGGACCGCTGGTACGAGCAGTACTTC.

The genes are TRBV5-1 and TRBJ2-5; D gene unclear. The CDR3 has 15 residues. In germline, CDR1 is SGHRS, CDR2 YFSETQ. V lost 0 bases and J 0 bases, leaving 9 bases between the germline ends. This CDR3 reads CASSLGRSYQETQYF. CDR3 DNA: TGCGCCAGCAGCTTGGGCCGTAGCTACCAAGAGACCCAGTACTTC.

The chain is built from TRBV27 and TRBJ2-3; 9 nucleotides align to TRBD2. From germline, CDR1 is MNHEY and CDR2 SMNVEV (reference sequence). V shed 5 bases and J 3 bases; nucleotides not matched to a gene: 12. The CDR3 covers 17 residues. The CDR3 DNA sequence: TGTGCCAGCAGTACGGACTCAGCGGGAGGAGGTACAGATACGCAGTATTTT. Translated, it gives CASSTDSAGGGTDTQYF.

The CDR3 region is CASSYHLDSSYEQYF. In DNA, the CDR3 is TGTGCCAGCAGTTACCACCTGGACAGTTCCTACGAGCAGTACTTC. The chain has TRBV6-5 and TRBJ2-7, with a possible D match to TRBD1 (6 bases). This CDR3 has 15 amino acids. Germline assignment: CDR1 MNHEY and CDR2 SVGAGI. The V end was cut by 2 bases, the J end by 1 base, with 12 bases between.

The chain joins TRBV2 to TRBJ1-3; D call uncertain. The CDR3 is made up of 16 amino acids. The V end was cut by 9 bases, the J end by 0 bases, with 18 bases between. Germline-derived CDR1 and CDR2 are SNHLY and FYNNEI. For the CDR3, the DNA is TGTGCCAGGGCCGGGTCCCCAACCAACTCTGGAAACACCATATATTTT. It encodes CARAGSPTNSGNTIYF.

The rearrangement joins TRBV9 to TRBJ2-1; a weak D match, TRBD2 (5 bases). Germline V gene data show CDR1 as SGDLS and CDR2 as YYNGEE. CDR3 size: 16 residues. The V end lost 6 bases, the J end lost 0 bases, and 16 bases lay between the germline ends. CDR3: CASTQSGRSSYNEQFF. The CDR3 nucleotides are TGTGCCAGCACCCAGTCGGGGAGAAGCTCCTACAATGAGCAGTTCTTC.

The chain recombines TRBV28 with TRBJ2-7; D uncertain. Trimming removed 6 bases from V and 2 bases from J, with 8 bases in between. The CDR3 sequence is 12 residues long. The germline V gene encodes CDR1 MDHEN and CDR2 SYDVKM. CDR3 sequence (DNA): TGTGCCAGCAGAGGATTTACCTACGAGCAGTACTTC. Protein product: CASRGFTYEQYF.

The rearrangement links TRBV20-1 to TRBJ1-2; tentative D call: TRBD1 (6 bases). V was shortened by 2 bases and J by 7 bases, with 8 bases between the two germline ends. Germline loops: CDR1 DFQATT, CDR2 SNEGSKA (reference sequence). This CDR3 has 11 amino acids. The CDR3 loop is CSARSRGGYTF. The CDR3 bases are TGCAGTGCTAGATCCAGGGGTGGCTACACCTTC.